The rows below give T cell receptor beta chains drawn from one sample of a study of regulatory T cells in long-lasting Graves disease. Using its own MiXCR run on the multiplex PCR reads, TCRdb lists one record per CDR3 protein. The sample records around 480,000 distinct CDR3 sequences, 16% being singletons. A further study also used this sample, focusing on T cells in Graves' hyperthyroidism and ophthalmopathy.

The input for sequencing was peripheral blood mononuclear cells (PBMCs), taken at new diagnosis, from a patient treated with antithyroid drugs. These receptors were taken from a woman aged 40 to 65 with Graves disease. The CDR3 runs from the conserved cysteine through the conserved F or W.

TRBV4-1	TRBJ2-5	CASSPAGRQETQYF
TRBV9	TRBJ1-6	CASNPWGGDSPLHF
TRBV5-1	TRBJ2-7	CASNLVGGYEQYF
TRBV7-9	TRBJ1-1	CASSQTIGTEAFF
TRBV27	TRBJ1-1	CASRKLGTEAFF
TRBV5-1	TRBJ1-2	CASSSGTLHDSYGYTF
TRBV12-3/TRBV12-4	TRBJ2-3	CASTPPGTDTQYF
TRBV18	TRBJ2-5	CASSPAPAGGEETQYF
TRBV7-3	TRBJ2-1	CASSPQRGSYNEQFF
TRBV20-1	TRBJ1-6	CSAQPATGWPGDSPLHF
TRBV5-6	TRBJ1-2	CASSLDGGAGGYTF
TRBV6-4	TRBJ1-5	CASIEGWDNQPQHF
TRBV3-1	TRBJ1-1	CASSQETSHPGGATEAFF
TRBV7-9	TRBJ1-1	CASSYLGKANTEAFF
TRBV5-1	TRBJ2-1	CASSLLSLAGGLEQFF
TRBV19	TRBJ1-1	CASSIEGPYTEAFF
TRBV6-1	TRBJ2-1	CASSPGTSGDGYNEQFF
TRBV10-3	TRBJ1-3	CAISAGAPGNTIYF
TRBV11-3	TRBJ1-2	CASTPTNSALSYTF
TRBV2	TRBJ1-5	CASSEGTQNQPQHF
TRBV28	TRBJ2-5	CASSSLAGRETQYF
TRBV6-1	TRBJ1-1	CASTPWDRVGTEAFF
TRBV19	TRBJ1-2	CASTKSGDNYGYTF
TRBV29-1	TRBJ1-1	CSAGGAGTEAFF
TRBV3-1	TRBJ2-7	CASSQMGYEQYF
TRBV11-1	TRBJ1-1	CASSLRAVNTEAFF
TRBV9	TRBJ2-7	CASSVAGSGNEQYF
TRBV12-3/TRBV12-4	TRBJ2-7	CASSSLGLISYEQYF
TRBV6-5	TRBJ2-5	CASSYTQGGGQETQYF
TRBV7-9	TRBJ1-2	CASSLAGVPYGYTF
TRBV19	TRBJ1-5	CASSITAYSNQPQHF
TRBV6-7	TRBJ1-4	CASSSQGIEKLFF